This T cell receptor beta chain appears in the sequencing data of a study of blood T cells in healthy people across ages. Alongside a J-beta primer mix, a sample-barcoded 5' primer served in a second PCR lasting roughly 7 to 11 cycles. TCRdb called the 5' RACE reads again in MiXCR, with one record for every CDR3 protein. This sample carries 750,000 to 850,000 distinct CDR3 sequences, roughly 25% of them seen once, and the ten largest clones take more than 3%. V shed 1 base, J shed 2 bases, and the junction held 3 bases outside the gene matches. Germline CDR1 DFQATT, CDR2 SNEGSKA (reference sequence). The CDR3 loop spans 15 amino acids. The sample was also reused in another study, on T cells of mothers and their children.

Source material: blood. The chain joins TRBV20-1 to TRBJ2-5; 11 bases align to TRBD2. The source of this sequence is a boy aged 5-17 years in good health. The CDR3 DNA sequence: TGCAGTGCTAGAGGTAGACTAGCGGGACAAGAGACCCAGTACTTC. It encodes CSARGRLAGQETQYF.